The clone carrying this T cell receptor (beta chain) showed up just once. Sequencing was performed with immunoSEQ multiplex PCR; in TCRdb, only in-frame clones are kept and a portion is missing. The sample yields roughly 180,000 clones, roughly 83% seen once. The record originates from a study of blood T cell repertoires in COVID-19. This CDR3 region has 11 residues. V lost 1 base and J 7 bases, leaving 5 bases between the germline ends. Per germline, CDR1 SNHLY and CDR2 FYNNEI. V is TRBV2 and J is TRBJ2-7; D gene ambiguous. Sequenced input: PBMCs or T cells enriched from blood (not recorded which). The receptor was derived from a young woman who had recovered from COVID-19. The CDR3 spells CASSEVLEQYF. The CDR3 nucleotides are TGTGCCAGCAGTGAAGTCCTGGAGCAGTACTTC.